This T cell receptor beta chain was identified during a study of T cell repertoires in cytomegalovirus infection. A single record per CDR3 protein comes from TCRdb applying MiXCR to the reads. The profile shows approximately 180,000 distinct CDR3 sequences, 8.5% to 10% of them singletons. Trimming left V 4 bases short and J 7 bases short, with 16 bases between. The CDR3 has 15 residues. Germline CDR1 and CDR2: MDHEN and SYDVKM. The source of this sequence is a human donor in good health (CMV status not recorded). Some clones in this sample may be carry-over from other donors' samples. This chain links TRBV28 with TRBJ1-4, with D unresolved. Sequenced: PBMCs. The DNA for the CDR3 is TGTGCCAGCAGTTCCCCGACTCCTGGAGGTGAAAAACTGTTTTTT. It translates to CASSSPTPGGEKLFF. Variable domain in full (rest from reference TRBV28 and TRBJ1-4): DVKVTQSSRYLVKRTGEKVFLECVQDMDHENMFWYRQDPGLGLRLIYFSYDVKMKEKGDIPEGYSVSREKKERFSLILESASTNQTSMYLCASSSPTPGGEKLFFGSGTQLSVL.